The present T cell receptor beta chain was sequenced within a study of control samples from healthy donors and cancer patients. Germline CDR1 and CDR2: MDHEN and SYDVKM. V dropped 6 bases and J dropped 7 bases, with 15 bases sitting between them. The CDR3 has 13 amino acids. The protocol was immunoSEQ multiplex PCR, while the TCRdb copy is restricted to in-frame clones and leaves out a portion. The table includes under 200,000 clones, 92% detected once. The receptor comes from a woman between 25 and 40 years old in good health. Specimen: blood. This chain joins TRBV28 and TRBJ1-1; D possibly corresponds to TRBD1 (6 bases). Here the CDR3 reads CASRKTGRSEAFF. As DNA, the CDR3 is TGTGCCAGCAGAAAGACAGGTAGGAGTGAAGCTTTCTTT. The whole variable domain, filled in from reference TRBV28 and TRBJ1-1, reads DVKVTQSSRYLVKRTGEKVFLECVQDMDHENMFWYRQDPGLGLRLIYFSYDVKMKEKGDIPEGYSVSREKKERFSLILESASTNQTSMYLCASRKTGRSEAFFGQGTRLTVV.